The clone carrying this T cell receptor beta chain was found many times. No antigen is known for it. Used for diagnoses were clinical symptoms, serum thyroxine and TRAb, thyroid ultrasound and orbital computed tomography. This sample is drawn from a study of T cells in Graves' hyperthyroidism and ophthalmopathy. In the study overall: Peripheral blood was taken when the disease was first diagnosed, before any treatment began. Study outcomes and limitations: Expanded thyroid clonotypes (above 0.001) were mostly also found in blood.

There were TCR beta CDR3 regions amplified from RNA transcripts. The study used the HTBI primer set for a first-round RT-PCR of the TCR CDR3. TCRdb reanalysed the multiplex PCR reads using MiXCR and keeps one entry per CDR3 protein. In the table there are hundreds of thousands of distinct CDR3 sequences, approximately 13% of which are singletons. The CDR3 is made up of 14 amino acids. V shed 2 bases and J shed 3 bases, with 12 bases lying between them. Germline V gene data show CDR1 as SGHRS and CDR2 as YFSETQ. This receptor was obtained from a woman aged 25 to 39 with Graves' hyperthyroidism. The genes are TRBV5-1 and TRBJ2-7, with D possibly matching TRBD1 (6 bases). Sequenced sample: blood. CDR3 amino acids: CASSFQGLSYEQYF. Here the CDR3 DNA reads TGCGCCAGCAGCTTCCAGGGGTTAAGCTACGAGCAGTACTTC.